The 20 T cell receptor beta chains listed next were all sequenced from one sample in a study of naive and memory T cell subsets. Whole-study results and caveats: Especially in CD8 cells, naive repertoires contained a few larger clonotypes, possibly CD45RA-re-expressing memory cells.

Both TRBC1 and TRBC2 were covered by a beta constant-region primer of two equimolar oligonucleotides. Four rounds of PCR amplified the ligated cDNA using nested alpha and beta constant-region primers plus SP2. MiXCR was run by TCRdb on the UMI-ligation and nested PCR reads, yielding one entry per CDR3 protein. Of 130,000 to 150,000 distinct CDR3 sequences in the sample, 22% were seen once. For these TCRs, the target antigens are not known. Sequenced input: naive CD4+ T cells from blood. The source is a human donor in good health.

This clonotype was seen more than once but under ten times. The CDR3, as DNA: TGTGCCAGCCTAACGGGTGGTGGGGCCAACGTCCTGACTTTC. This translates into CASLTGGGANVLTF. The genes are TRBV18 and TRBJ2-6; D not resolved. This CDR3 has 14 residues. Trimming took off 8 bases at V and 3 bases at J, with 11 bases between the two ends. Germline lookup yields CDR1 KGHSH and CDR2 LQKENI.

The chain has TRBV3-1 and TRBJ2-2; no firm D call. Germline CDR1 and CDR2: LGHDT and YNNKEL (reference sequence). The CDR3 length is 14 residues. V lost 7 bases and J lost 4, with 13 bases in between. The CDR3 nucleotides read TGTGCCAGCACCCCCGACCCTTTCACCGGGGAGCTGTTTTTT. This gives the protein CASTPDPFTGELFF.

V gene TRBV5-1 combines with J gene TRBJ2-7; TRBD2 agrees at 13 bases. CDR1 SGHRS and CDR2 YFSETQ come from the germline V gene. This CDR3 is built from 17 residues. J was trimmed by 1 base and V by 5 bases; bases with no gene match: 9. The CDR3 here is CASSRGLAGTASYEQYF. The CDR3 coding sequence is TGCGCCAGCAGTCGGGGACTAGCGGGAACGGCGTCCTACGAGCAGTACTTC.

This clonotype was recorded many times. CDR3 sequence reads: CASSLVSSGRIAYEQYF. In nucleotides, the CDR3 is TGTGCCAGCAGCTTAGTTTCTAGCGGGAGAATCGCCTACGAGCAGTACTTC. The genes are TRBV7-6 and TRBJ2-7; 10 positions agree with TRBD2. Germline CDR1 SGHVS, CDR2 FNYEAQ. Unmatched junction bases numbered 8, after V lost 1 base and J lost 2 bases. The CDR3 is made up of 17 amino acids.

This clonotype appeared many times. The V gene is TRBV27, the J gene TRBJ1-2; TRBD1 agrees at 7 bases. The junction had 10 bases not matched to a gene; V was cut back by 6 bases and J by 6 bases. The CDR3 contains 14 residues. Germline CDR1 and CDR2: MNHEY and SMNVEV (reference sequence). This CDR3 is CASSLRQGRNGYTF. CDR3 in DNA: TGTGCCAGCAGCCTAAGACAGGGACGGAATGGCTACACCTTC.

The V gene is TRBV29-1, the J gene TRBJ2-6; a weak D match, TRBD1 (6 bases). Per germline, CDR1 SQVTM and CDR2 ANQGSEA. Trimming shortened V by 5 bases and J by 3 bases, and 8 bases separated the two germline ends. The CDR3 is 13 amino acids. This chain's CDR3 is CSVSGDGANVLTF. In DNA form, the CDR3 reads TGCAGCGTTTCAGGGGATGGGGCCAACGTCCTGACTTTC.

This clonotype was observed a handful of times. The chain uses TRBV29-1 and TRBJ1-5, with 7 bases aligning to TRBD1. J lost 6 bases, V lost 4 bases, and 6 bases had no gene match. The germline CDR1 and CDR2 sequences are SQVTM and ANQGSEA. CDR3 length: 13 residues. CDR3 amino acids: CSVAAGGSQPQHF. For the CDR3, the DNA is TGCAGCGTTGCGGCAGGGGGGAGTCAGCCCCAGCATTTT.

There are a few counts of this clonotype. The V gene is TRBV29-1, the J gene TRBJ2-3; 8 bases fit TRBD1. The CDR3 sequence is 13 residues long. V lost 8 bases, J lost 6 bases, and 10 bases stayed unmatched. The germline V gene encodes CDR1 SQVTM and CDR2 ANQGSEA. CDR3 region: CSTKAGGIDTQYF. The CDR3 region has the DNA TGCAGCACCAAGGCAGGGGGCATCGATACGCAGTATTTT.

The CDR3 protein is CASSESNRGGNEQFF. The CDR3 DNA is TGTGCCAGCAGTGAATCGAACAGGGGGGGAAATGAGCAGTTCTTC. The chain employs TRBV25-1 and TRBJ2-1; perhaps TRBD1 as D (8 bases). The germline CDR1 and CDR2 sequences are MGHDK and SYGVNS. V was pared by 1 base and J by 7 bases, with 14 bases between. CDR3 length: 15 residues.

The genes are TRBV10-3 and TRBJ2-1; TRBD2 agrees at 7 bases. There are 18 residues in the CDR3. The V segment lost 0 bases and the J segment 0 bases; nucleotides outside the gene matches: 8. Germline V gene lookup returns CDR1 ENHRY and CDR2 SYGVKD. In nucleotides, the CDR3 is TGTGCCATCAGTGAGTCGAGGGCTAGCGGAAGCTCCTACAATGAGCAGTTCTTC. Encoded protein: CAISESRASGSSYNEQFF.

This chain links TRBV11-1 with TRBJ2-1, with 8 bases matching TRBD2. The junction had 10 bases not matched to a gene; V was cut back by 5 bases and J by 7 bases. Looked up from germline, CDR1 is SGHAT and CDR2 is FQDESV (reference sequence). The CDR3 sequence is 15 residues long. In DNA form, the CDR3 reads TGTGCCAGCAGCACCTCCAGCGGGAGAGGGAATGAGCAGTTCTTC. Translated: CASSTSSGRGNEQFF.

The chain recombines TRBV12-5 with TRBJ2-7; 10 bases line up with TRBD1. The CDR3 is 15 amino acids. V shed 3 bases and J 0 bases; nucleotides not matched to a gene: 2. Germline values: CDR1 LGHNT, CDR2 FRNRAP. DNA of the CDR3: TGTGCTAGTGGTTTCGGACAGGGGGGCTCCTACGAGCAGTACTTC. Protein sequence: CASGFGQGGSYEQYF.

This sequence joins TRBV5-1 and TRBJ2-7, with D possibly matching TRBD2 (5 bases). CDR3 length: 15 residues. The V gene's germline CDR1 is SGHRS and CDR2 YFSETQ. Between the trimmed V and J ends, which lost 0 bases and 1 base, there was a span of 11 bases. The CDR3 nucleotides read TGCGCCAGCAGCTTGGGCCCCAGCGGTTCCTACGAGCAGTACTTC. It is translated as CASSLGPSGSYEQYF.

The gene calls are TRBV7-2 and TRBJ2-2; tentatively, D is TRBD1 (6 bases). Between the trimmed V and J ends, which lost 3 bases and 0 bases, there was a span of 14 bases. In germline, CDR1 is SGHTA, CDR2 FQGNSA. The CDR3 is 17 residues long. The CDR3 DNA reads TGTGCCAGCAGCTTGGGCCCCAGGGGCGCGAACACCGGGGAGCTGTTTTTT. Its translation: CASSLGPRGANTGELFF.

The V gene is TRBV29-1, the J gene TRBJ2-3; D is undetermined. Germline V gene data show CDR1 as SQVTM and CDR2 as ANQGSEA. The CDR3 loop spans 16 amino acids. The V and J ends lost 4 bases and 0 bases respectively, with 17 bases between them. Here the CDR3 reads CSVAPFGRPSTDTQYF. CDR3 nucleotide sequence: TGCAGCGTTGCCCCGTTTGGGCGACCTAGCACAGATACGCAGTATTTT.

The chain carries TRBV28 and TRBJ2-5, with 12 bases lining up with TRBD2. V trimming: 3 bases; J trimming: 4 bases; junction bases outside the gene matches: 18. This CDR3 region has 20 residues. In germline, CDR1 is MDHEN, CDR2 SYDVKM. The DNA of the CDR3 is TGTGCCAGCAGTTTTGCACAGGGCATGGGACTAGCGGGCCTAAGAGAGACCCAGTACTTC. Translated, it gives CASSFAQGMGLAGLRETQYF.

This clonotype occurred many times. CDR3 region: CSVRPVLNTEAFF. The CDR3 DNA reads as TGCAGCGTCCGACCGGTTCTGAACACTGAAGCTTTCTTT. The gene calls are TRBV29-1 and TRBJ1-1; D unresolved. Germline V gives CDR1 SQVTM, CDR2 ANQGSEA. Trimming cost V 6 bases and J 0 bases, with 11 bases left between them. The CDR3 extends over 13 amino acids.

This clonotype came up a few times. V is TRBV10-3 and J is TRBJ2-4; 8 nucleotides line up with TRBD1. CDR1 and CDR2 from the germline V gene are ENHRY and SYGVKD. J lost 8 bases, V lost 6 bases, and 3 bases had no gene match. This CDR3 is built from 12 residues. The CDR3 sequence is CAISQGAYIQYF. CDR3 bases: TGTGCCATCAGCCAGGGGGCATACATTCAGTACTTC.

This clonotype has a handful of counts. The chain employs TRBV20-1 and TRBJ2-1, with TRBD2 identical over 7 bases. With 0 bases clipped from V and 2 bases from J, the junction kept 1 base outside the gene matches. Germline V gene data show CDR1 as DFQATT and CDR2 as SNEGSKA (reference sequence). The CDR3 runs 14 residues. Here the CDR3 reads CSARELAAYNEQFF. CDR3 sequence (DNA): TGCAGTGCTAGAGAGCTAGCGGCCTACAATGAGCAGTTCTTC.

The genes are TRBV20-1 and TRBJ2-3; maybe TRBD1 (5 bases). The CDR3 covers 12 residues. V lost 5 bases to trimming and J lost 6 bases, with 12 bases between them. Germline loops: CDR1 DFQATT, CDR2 SNEGSKA (reference sequence). CDR3 amino acids: CSAFDSFDTQYF. The CDR3 bases are TGCAGTGCTTTTGACAGTTTTGATACGCAGTATTTT.